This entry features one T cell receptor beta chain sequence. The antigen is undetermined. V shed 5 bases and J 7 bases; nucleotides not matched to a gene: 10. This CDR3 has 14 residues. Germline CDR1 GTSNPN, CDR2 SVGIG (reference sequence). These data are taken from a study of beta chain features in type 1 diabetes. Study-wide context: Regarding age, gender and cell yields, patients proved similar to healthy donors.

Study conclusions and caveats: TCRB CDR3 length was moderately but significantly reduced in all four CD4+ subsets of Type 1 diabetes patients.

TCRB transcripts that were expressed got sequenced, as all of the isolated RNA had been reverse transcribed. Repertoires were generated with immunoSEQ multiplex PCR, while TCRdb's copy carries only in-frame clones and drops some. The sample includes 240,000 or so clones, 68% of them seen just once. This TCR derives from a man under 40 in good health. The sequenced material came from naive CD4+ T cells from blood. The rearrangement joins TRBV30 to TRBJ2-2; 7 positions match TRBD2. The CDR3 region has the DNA TGTGCCTGGGGGGGGATAGCGGGCCACGGGGAGCTGTTTTTT. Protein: CAWGGIAGHGELFF.